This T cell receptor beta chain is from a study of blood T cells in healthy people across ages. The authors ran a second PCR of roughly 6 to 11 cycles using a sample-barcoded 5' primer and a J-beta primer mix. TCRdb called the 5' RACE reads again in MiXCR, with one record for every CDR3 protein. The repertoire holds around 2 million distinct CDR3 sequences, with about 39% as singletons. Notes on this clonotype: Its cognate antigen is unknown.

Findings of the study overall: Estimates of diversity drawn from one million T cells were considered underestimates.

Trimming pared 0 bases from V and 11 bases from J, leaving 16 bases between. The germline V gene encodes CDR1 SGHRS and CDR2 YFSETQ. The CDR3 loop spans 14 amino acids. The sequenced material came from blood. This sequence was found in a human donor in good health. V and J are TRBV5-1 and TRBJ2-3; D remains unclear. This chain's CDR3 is CASSLVPSALGQYF. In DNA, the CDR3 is TGCGCCAGCAGCTTGGTTCCTTCAGCACTTGGGCAGTATTTT.